Included here is one TCR beta chain sequence, with context. The antigen it binds to is not known. No much larger clone is present one base from it, and per-base qualities are unavailable. The data originate from a study of T-cell reconstitution after alpha-beta-depleted transplantation in children (dated by TCRdb to 2016 to 2017). Looking at the study overall: The study quantitatively tracked T-cell immune reconstitution after TCRalphabeta/CD19-depleted allogeneic hematopoietic cell transplantation in children using TCR repertoire profiling.

The CDR3 starts with the cysteine, ends with the phenylalanine, and has 15 residues. The read is trimmed to its CDR3 DNA, 45 bases read in frame from base 1. Via the germline V gene, CDR1 is SGDLS and CDR2 YYNGEE. Relative to germline, V is 3 bases shorter and J is 4 bases shorter, with 16 bases between their ends. The library was made by PCR. The run used an Illumina HiSeq 2500. Molecular barcoding was employed in the preparation of TCR libraries, with unique molecular identifiers being used to normalize TCRbeta repertoire quantification. TCRdb reprocessed the public reads (quality trimming at Q25 with fastp, clone calling with MiXCR) and kept in-frame beta chains. Each CDR3 protein appears once, grouped with its most common genes and DNA. The sample has about 640,000 distinct CDR3 sequences on record, roughly 15% of them singletons. The top ten hold approximately 1% of the sample.

The source was PBMCs from the stem cell graft donor, collected from the stem cell graft. The sequence was obtained from a human donor who donated a stem cell graft to a child with acute myeloid leukemia. The chain is made from TRBV9 and TRBJ1-1; TRBD1 is perhaps the D gene, given 6 matching bases. Read as DNA, the sequence is TGTGCCAGCAGCGCATCAGGGGCGGGGAGCACTGAAGCTTTCTTT. The resulting protein is CASSASGAGSTEAFF. With the portions outside the CDR3 filled from the reference TRBV9 and TRBJ1-1 genes, the complete variable region becomes DSGVTQTPKHLITATGQRVTLRCSPRSGDLSVYWYQQSLDQGLQFLIQYYNGEERAKGNILERFSAQQFPDLHSELNLSSLELGDSALYFCASSASGAGSTEAFFGQGTRLTVV.